This TCR beta chain emerged from a study of siplizumab effects on memory and regulatory T cells. Study findings and constraints: No more than a minor fraction of alloreactive clones could be traced back to unstimulated subsets. Memory cells seemed less diverse than naive T cells, which also seemed major contributors to the alloresponse.

TCRdb's table, derived via immunoSEQ multiplex PCR, lists solely in-frame clones and lacks some. The sample lists 65,000 to 70,000 clones, around 90% occurring once. Comment on this clone: Its antigen is unknown.

The sample taken for sequencing was Tregs sorted from blood. The sequence was collected from a human donor in good health.

The CDR3 region has the DNA TGTGCCTGGAGCCAGGGGGGGGGCTACACCTTC. Translation gives CAWSQGGGYTF. V gene TRBV30 combines with J gene TRBJ1-2; 7 bases map to TRBD1. From germline, CDR1 is GTSNPN and CDR2 SVGIG (reference sequence). The CDR3 consists of 11 residues. V lost 3 bases and J lost 8; bases outside the gene matches: 3.